Described below is a single T cell receptor beta chain sequence and its context. Here immunoSEQ multiplex PCR was the method, and the copy in TCRdb shows in-frame clones only, minus some. Counted here are some 20,000 clones, 85% to 90% occurring once; the ten biggest clones make up approximately 1.3%. These data are taken from a study of T cell changes during pregnancy in multiple sclerosis. The CDR3 loop spans 14 amino acids. Germline-derived CDR1 and CDR2 are MNHEY and SMNVEV (reference sequence). V dropped 7 bases and J dropped 9; count of bases not matched to a gene: 14. The receptor comes from a female donor in good health, enrolled as a control in a pregnancy study. The source material was CD4+ T cells from peripheral blood mononuclear cells, sampled in the first trimester of pregnancy. This chain uses TRBV27 with TRBJ2-7; 8 nucleotides agree with TRBD1. DNA for the CDR3: TGTGCCAGCACCCTGGGCCTAGGACAGGGCTCGCAGTACTTC. This translates into CASTLGLGQGSQYF.